These 15 T cell receptor beta chains came from one sample sequenced in a study of blood T cell repertoires in COVID-19. The data were produced by immunoSEQ multiplex PCR, yet TCRdb's version contains in-frame clones alone and is incomplete. The data contain 95,000 to 150,000 clones, roughly 90% of them singletons. The sequencing sample was made of peripheral blood. The receptors stem from a man aged 35 to 55 with acute or convalescent COVID-19.

V usage is TRBV6-5 and J usage is TRBJ1-6, with D perhaps matching TRBD1 (6 bases). CDR3 length equals 14 residues. CDR1 is MNHEY and CDR2 is SVGAGI in the germline V gene. V shed 7 bases and J shed 7 bases, with 14 bases lying between them. The CDR3 protein is CASIEGQKNSPLHF. The CDR3 coding sequence is TGTGCCAGCATAGAAGGACAGAAAAATTCACCCCTCCACTTT.

The chain is built from TRBV24-1 and TRBJ2-3; possibly TRBD2 for D (5 bases). The V gene's germline CDR1 is KGHDR and CDR2 SFDVKD. Trimming pared 2 bases from V and 4 bases from J, leaving 9 bases between. The CDR3 contains 14 residues. CDR3 sequence: CATSDSWGADTQYF. The CDR3 nucleotides read TGTGCCACCAGTGATTCTTGGGGAGCAGATACGCAGTATTTT.

The rearrangement uses TRBV24-1 and TRBJ2-2, with D possibly being TRBD1 (5 bases). V was clipped by 1 base and J by 6 bases, with 11 bases between them. The CDR3 covers 15 residues. CDR1 and CDR2 from the germline V gene are KGHDR and SFDVKD. CDR3 protein: CATSDFQGEAGELFF. The CDR3 DNA follows: TGTGCCACCAGTGATTTCCAGGGCGAGGCCGGGGAGCTGTTTTTT.

This rearrangement joins TRBV2 to TRBJ1-4; 9 nucleotides match TRBD1. The CDR3 is made up of 18 amino acids. CDR1 is SNHLY, CDR2 FYNNEI, per germline. V shed 6 bases, J shed 8 bases, and the junction held 19 bases outside the gene matches. The CDR3 DNA follows: TGTGCCAGCAGGAAGGGGGACAGGGCCTCTTCGGAAGACGAAAAACTGTTTTTT. Encoded protein: CASRKGDRASSEDEKLFF.

The chain links TRBV30 to TRBJ2-7; 8 bases are a match to TRBD1. The junction had 9 bases not matched to a gene; V was cut back by 5 bases and J by 6 bases. The CDR3 length is 13 residues. Germline V gene data show CDR1 as GTSNPN and CDR2 as SVGIG (reference sequence). The CDR3 loop is CAWAGQVAGEQYF. CDR3 nucleotides: TGTGCCTGGGCGGGACAGGTCGCCGGCGAGCAGTACTTC.

There are a few counts of this clone. The V gene is TRBV9, the J gene TRBJ1-1; TRBD1 might be the D (5 bases). V lost 1 base and J lost 1, with 8 bases in between. Per germline, CDR1 SGDLS and CDR2 YYNGEE. This CDR3 has 14 amino acids. The CDR3 region has the DNA TGTGCCAGCAGCGTAAACACAGGGAACACTGAAGCTTTCTTT. Protein sequence: CASSVNTGNTEAFF.

V is TRBV29-1 and J is TRBJ1-1, with D possibly TRBD1 on 6 matching bases. V was clipped by 4 bases and J by 5 bases, with 14 bases between them. The CDR3 loop spans 13 amino acids. Looked up from germline, CDR1 is SQVTM and CDR2 is ANQGSEA. CDR3 loop: CSVVGAPWTEAFF. The CDR3 region has the DNA TGCAGCGTTGTGGGGGCGCCTTGGACTGAAGCTTTCTTT.

The CDR3 bases are TGTGCCAGCAGCCCTTCGGTTTCAACTAATGAAAAACTGTTTTTT. It is translated as CASSPSVSTNEKLFF. The rearrangement uses TRBV9 and TRBJ1-4, with D unresolved. With 4 bases removed from V and 0 bases from J, the gap between germline ends came to 10 bases. Germline CDR1 SGDLS, CDR2 YYNGEE. CDR3 length: 15 residues.

V is TRBV9 and J is TRBJ2-5, with D perhaps matching TRBD2 (5 bases). From germline, CDR1 is SGDLS and CDR2 YYNGEE. This CDR3 region has 14 residues. The V end was cut by 0 bases, the J end by 7 bases, with 13 bases between. CDR3 in DNA: TGTGCCAGCAGCGTAGTCGAGGGAAAAGGGACCCAGTACTTC. Amino acid sequence: CASSVVEGKGTQYF.

The J gene is TRBJ2-5, the V gene TRBV11-3; D call uncertain. CDR3 length: 13 residues. V was cut by 1 base and J by 1 base, with 4 bases left in between. Looked up from germline, CDR1 is SGHNT and CDR2 is YENEEA. The CDR3 reads CASSLAPQETQYF. DNA for the CDR3: TGTGCCAGCAGCTTAGCTCCCCAAGAGACCCAGTACTTC.

The rearrangement links TRBV5-6 to TRBJ1-6; 10 nucleotides line up with TRBD1. The CDR3 extends over 15 amino acids. The V gene's germline CDR1 is SGHDT and CDR2 YYEEEE. The ends lost 3 bases at V and 10 bases at J; junction bases unmatched: 7. This chain's CDR3 is CASSSFGTGDSPLHF. CDR3 bases: TGTGCCAGCAGCTCCTTCGGGACAGGGGACTCACCCCTCCACTTT. The whole variable domain, remainder taken from reference TRBV5-6 and TRBJ1-6, is DAGVTQSPTHLIKTRGQQVTLRCSPKSGHDTVSWYQQALGQGPQFIFQYYEEEERQRGNFPDRFSGHQFPNYSSELNVNALLLGDSALYLCASSSFGTGDSPLHFGNGTRLTVT.

This chain links TRBV13 with TRBJ1-1, with D maybe TRBD1 (5 bases). The V gene's germline CDR1 is PRHDT and CDR2 FYEKMQ (reference sequence). CDR3 size: 15 residues. Trimming took off 5 bases at V and 3 bases at J, with 16 bases between the two ends. In DNA, the CDR3 is TGTGCCAGCAGCCCGGGGGATAGATGGGACACTGAAGCTTTCTTT. Translation: CASSPGDRWDTEAFF.

The chain employs TRBV19 and TRBJ1-2; tentative D call: TRBD1 (5 bases). The CDR3 covers 15 residues. Deletions cut 3 bases from V and 6 bases from J, with 17 bases between. Germline V gene lookup returns CDR1 LNHDA and CDR2 SQIVND (reference sequence). The CDR3 is CASSIRRQTFDGYTF. The CDR3 DNA is TGTGCCAGTAGTATTCGGCGACAGACGTTCGATGGCTACACCTTC.

This chain links TRBV7-9 with TRBJ1-4; 8 bases align to TRBD1. From germline, CDR1 is SEHNR and CDR2 FQNEAQ (reference sequence). This CDR3 spans 14 amino acids. The trim removed 4 bases at V and 6 bases at J, leaving 4 bases unmatched. Here the CDR3 DNA reads TGTGCCAGCAGCTCGGACAGGGATGATGAAAAACTGTTTTTT. It encodes CASSSDRDDEKLFF.

The J gene is TRBJ2-1, the V gene TRBV30; 11 bases line up with TRBD1. There are 15 residues in the CDR3. CDR1 is GTSNPN, CDR2 SVGIG, per germline (reference sequence). V was pared by 6 bases and J by 9 bases, with 13 bases of the junction left unmatched. The CDR3, as DNA: TGTGCCTGTAACAACCGGGACAGGGGGTTAAGTGAGCAGTTCTTC. This encodes CACNNRDRGLSEQFF.